The source of this T cell receptor (beta chain) is a study of T-cell reconstitution after alpha-beta-depleted transplantation in children. Overall study results and limits: A year post-transplant, T-cell counts and diversity derived mostly from newly produced T cells. It was reported that alpha-beta T cells came from several hundred expanded graft clones (about two months after transplant). The high TCRbeta diversity at day 60 in some patients came from surviving recipient T cells and thymic progenitors.

Unique molecular identifiers were incorporated when the TCRbeta library was constructed. TCRdb used MiXCR to reprocess the PCR reads, holding one entry per CDR3 protein. The sample lists about 600,000 distinct CDR3 sequences, 10% to 15% occurring once. This clonotype was detected a few times. Its antigen is not identified. The germline gives CDR1 SGHAT, CDR2 FQNNGV. V was clipped by 0 bases and J by 0 bases; unmatched bases: 23. The CDR3 is 23 amino acids. This sequence was found in a male patient aged 10 to 17 who had a stem cell transplant for acute myeloid leukemia, so the T cells may come from the graft donor. The starting material was PBMCs, mostly from graft donor cells, obtained 360 days after TCRalphabeta/CD19-depleted stem cell transplant. V usage is TRBV11-2 and J usage is TRBJ2-3, with 8 nucleotides matching TRBD2. The DNA for the CDR3 is TGTGCCAGCAGCTTAGAGACCCCAAATGGCGGGAGGTTTTACTATTCTAGCACAGATACGCAGTATTTT. This codes for CASSLETPNGGRFYYSSTDTQYF.